This paragraph covers one TCR beta chain sequence. Its antigen is still unknown. It has no much larger one-base neighbor in the sample; base qualities were not kept. These data are taken from a study of blood T cell repertoires in COVID-19 (TCRdb year 2020). Turning to the overall study: Collaborator samples came from the United States, Italy and Spain and covered acute and convalescent phases of COVID-19. Where HLA class I and class II types were available, the types were taken from metadata supplied by the sample provider, not from assay-based typing. The repertoires were released in a freely available public database meant as a resource for research on the immune response to SARS-CoV-2. The material from the prospective study consisted of cDNA or gDNA derived from T cells, B-cell-depleted T cells, or PBMCs. The samples were drawn from the first 160 participants of the ongoing ImmuneRACE study and from over a thousand subjects provided by 6 global collaborators. Subjects who had been exposed to COVID-19, were actively infected with it, or had recovered from it provided the deeply sampled blood TCRbeta repertoires that made up the dataset. Sample metadata almost always included a de-identified subject ID, COVID-19 status, age in years and sex. The research as a whole found: Clinical and demographic metadata were provided uncurated, with the amount varying by source and participant.

At one collaborating source in Seattle, patients were enrolled during active infection and were followed longitudinally through the course of disease. The collaborating institutions used their own protocols to collect whole blood in K2EDTA tubes. For TCRbeta analysis, collaborator samples were shipped as frozen whole blood, as isolated PBMCs, or as DNA extracted from either sample type. TCRbeta CDR3 regions were amplified from genomic DNA by means of the immunoSEQ Assay, a bias-controlled multiplex PCR. Regarding the original processing steps: Nucleated cell counts per sample were estimated from amplification of reference gene primers within the assay. To quantify the absolute abundance of each unique TCRbeta CDR3 rearrangement, sequence reads were collapsed and filtered. For each sample, productive Simpson clonality was calculated by taking the square root of Simpson's diversity index across productive rearrangements. Drawn from immuneACCESS, this table holds only the in-frame rearrangements with V and J called that TCRdb kept. Clones are partly lost; checked studies trace under half to an unresolved V gene and leave the rest unexplained. The D gene and trimming were derived from the DNA, and the V and J assignments and clone size from that table. This sample gives around 150,000 clones in total; about 92% of them show up just once. Clones ranked in the top ten supply around 2% of the sample.

Specimen: peripheral blood. The receptor was derived from a woman in her fifties or sixties with COVID-19, enrolled during active disease.

The bases are TGTGCCAGCAGCTGGGGCAGGGAAAGTCAGCCCCAGCATTTT. The resulting protein is CASSWGRESQPQHF. This chain is built from TRBV7-9 and TRBJ1-5; tentative D gene TRBD1, with 5 bases matching. V and J are truncated by 4 bases and 6 bases respectively, leaving an intervening sequence of 13 bases. In the germline V gene (reference sequence), CDR1 corresponds to SEHNR and CDR2 to FQNEAQ. From the cysteine up to the phenylalanine, the CDR3 has a length of 14 residues. This entry keeps only the CDR3 DNA: 42 bases, framed from base 1. Where the CDR3 stops, the reference TRBV7-9 and TRBJ1-5 genes take over; the full variable domain is DTGVSQNPRHKITKRGQNVTFRCDPISEHNRLYWYRQTLGQGPEFLTYFQNEAQLEKSRLLSDRFSAERPKGSFSTLEIQRTEQGDSAMYLCASSWGRESQPQHFGDGTRLSIL.